Below are 16 T cell receptor beta chains sequenced from a single sample in a study of T cell responses to AZD1222 COVID-19 vaccine. Using immunoSEQ multiplex PCR, the repertoire was profiled, and TCRdb retains in-frame clones only, with some absent. The sample records tens of thousands of clones, 84% being singletons. Sequenced material: peripheral blood, taken on day 0 of AZD1222 vaccination. The receptors stem from an adult in good health.

J is TRBJ1-4 and V is TRBV19; D gene unclear. The germline gives CDR1 LNHDA, CDR2 SQIVND (reference sequence). The CDR3 totals 15 residues. Deletions cut 4 bases from V and 3 bases from J, with 12 bases between. The CDR3 DNA reads as TGTGCCAGTAGTAACCCCCGGGGTGCTAATGAAAAACTGTTTTTT. Residues: CASSNPRGANEKLFF.

The CDR3 spells CASSQGPGRGQGDTQYF. CDR3 DNA sequence: TGCGCCAGCAGCCAAGGGCCAGGCAGGGGGCAAGGAGATACGCAGTATTTT. The chain carries TRBV4-1 and TRBJ2-3, with 8 positions matching TRBD1. The V and J ends lost 1 base and 5 bases, in that order; junction bases with no gene match: 11. Per the germline V gene, CDR1 is MGHRA and CDR2 is YSYEKL. CDR3 length: 17 residues.

The J gene is TRBJ1-2, the V gene TRBV2; D is undetermined. The CDR3 runs to 13 residues. The V gene lost 6 bases and the J gene lost 4 bases, with 12 bases spanning the gap. From germline, CDR1 is SNHLY and CDR2 FYNNEI. DNA for the CDR3: TGTGCCAGCAGCGCCGACACCTTCTATGGCTACACCTTC. Translation gives CASSADTFYGYTF.

V gene TRBV20-1 combines with J gene TRBJ2-5; no reliable D call. This CDR3 is 11 amino acids long. Looked up from germline, CDR1 is DFQATT and CDR2 is SNEGSKA (reference sequence). Between the trimmed V and J ends, which lost 6 bases and 5 bases, there was a span of 10 bases. CDR3 coding DNA: TGCAGTGCGGTGGCTGGGGAGACCCAGTACTTC. Translating it yields CSAVAGETQYF.

This clone was observed a few times. The chain links TRBV7-2 to TRBJ1-1, with 11 bases lining up with TRBD1. Looked up from germline, CDR1 is SGHTA and CDR2 is FQGNSA. The V segment lost 1 base and the J segment 7 bases; nucleotides outside the gene matches: 5. The length of the CDR3 is 15 residues. The CDR3 loop is CASSLVGTGGYEAFF. As DNA, the CDR3 is TGTGCCAGCAGCTTAGTAGGGACAGGGGGTTATGAAGCTTTCTTT.

The gene calls are TRBV6-5 and TRBJ1-3, with 7 bases fitting TRBD1. Germline V gives CDR1 MNHEY, CDR2 SVGAGI. V shed 6 bases and J 1 base; nucleotides not matched to a gene: 6. The CDR3 covers 15 residues. CDR3 residues: CASSSDRASGNTIYF. The CDR3 region has the DNA TGTGCCAGCAGCTCTGACAGGGCTTCTGGAAACACCATATATTTT.

This clone was detected only once. The chain employs TRBV9 and TRBJ1-6; 7 bases line up with TRBD1. V shed 0 bases and J 3 bases; nucleotides not matched to a gene: 3. Per germline, CDR1 SGDLS and CDR2 YYNGEE. This CDR3 spans 16 amino acids. CDR3 in DNA: TGTGCCAGCAGCGTAGGGGACAGAAGCTATAATTCACCCCTCCACTTT. Its protein product is CASSVGDRSYNSPLHF.

The J gene is TRBJ2-3, the V gene TRBV2; tentatively, D is TRBD1 (6 bases). This CDR3 comprises 15 residues. The V gene's germline CDR1 is SNHLY and CDR2 FYNNEI. V shed 4 bases and J shed 0 bases, with 11 bases lying between them. The CDR3 sequence: CASSVGTGSTDTQYF. Here the CDR3 DNA reads TGTGCCAGCAGTGTAGGAACAGGGAGCACAGATACGCAGTATTTT.

By share, this clone counts as large. V gene TRBV12-3 or TRBV12-4 combines with J gene TRBJ2-7, with D unclear. Trimming removed 1 base at V and 3 bases at J, with 4 bases between. The CDR3 consists of 12 residues. As DNA, the CDR3 is TGTGCCAGCAGTTTAGGGCTCTACGAGCAGTACTTC. The encoded protein is CASSLGLYEQYF.

This clone was seen just once. CDR3 loop: CASSLIGKQGKGNQPQHF. CDR3 nucleotides: TGTGCCAGCAGCTTAATAGGTAAACAGGGGAAGGGCAATCAGCCCCAGCATTTT. The chain combines TRBV7-9 with TRBJ1-5; TRBD1 matches 7 bases. Germline CDR1 and CDR2: SEHNR and FQNEAQ (reference sequence). This CDR3 is 18 amino acids long. The J segment lost 2 bases and the V segment lost 2 bases, leaving 12 bases of the junction unmatched. Supplemented by reference TRBV7-9 and TRBJ1-5, the full variable domain reads DTGVSQNPRHKITKRGQNVTFRCDPISEHNRLYWYRQTLGQGPEFLTYFQNEAQLEKSRLLSDRFSAERPKGSFSTLEIQRTEQGDSAMYLCASSLIGKQGKGNQPQHFGDGTRLSIL.

The chain employs TRBV6-5 and TRBJ2-1; 14 bases match TRBD2. CDR3 size: 15 residues. With V trimmed by 4 bases and J by 6 bases, 2 bases remained unmatched. Germline V gene sequence: CDR1 MNHEY, CDR2 SVGAGI. The CDR3 here is CASSWGLAGVNEQFF. CDR3 nucleotide sequence: TGTGCCAGCAGTTGGGGACTAGCGGGAGTCAATGAGCAGTTCTTC.

This chain uses TRBV4-2 with TRBJ2-1; D remains ambiguous. Germline CDR1 reads LGHNA; CDR2 reads YNFKEQ. The CDR3 covers 15 residues. Trimming pared 0 bases from V and 4 bases from J, leaving 10 bases between. CDR3 nucleotide sequence: TGTGCCAGCAGCCAAGACCGGAGCCAATACAATGAGCAGTTCTTC. Protein: CASSQDRSQYNEQFF.

The chain links TRBV5-1 to TRBJ2-1; D remains unclear. This CDR3 comprises 11 residues. V was trimmed by 0 bases and J by 12 bases, leaving 7 bases between them. Germline lookup yields CDR1 SGHRS and CDR2 YFSETQ. The CDR3 DNA is TGCGCCAGCAGCTTGGGTCTGTGGCAGTTCTTC. This encodes CASSLGLWQFF.

The J gene is TRBJ1-1, the V gene TRBV24-1; a weak D match, TRBD1 (5 bases). Germline CDR1 reads KGHDR; CDR2 reads SFDVKD. Trimming pared 5 bases from V and 1 base from J, leaving 10 bases between. This CDR3 comprises 14 residues. CDR3 DNA: TGTGCCACCAGTGCGGCAGGGACGAACACTGAAGCTTTCTTT. Translating gives CATSAAGTNTEAFF.

This sequence joins TRBV5-1 and TRBJ1-3; D perhaps matches TRBD1 (5 bases). There are 15 residues in the CDR3. CDR1 is SGHRS, CDR2 YFSETQ, per germline. V was trimmed by 2 bases and J by 2 bases, leaving 11 bases between them. CDR3: CASSFEGSTGNTIYF. CDR3 nucleotide sequence: TGCGCCAGCAGCTTCGAGGGGAGCACTGGAAACACCATATATTTT.

The J gene is TRBJ2-6, the V gene TRBV4-3, with 12 bases lining up with TRBD2. CDR1 and CDR2 from the germline V gene are LGHNA and YSLEER. The CDR3 is 18 residues long. Unmatched junction bases numbered 2, after V lost 2 bases and J lost 0 bases. This chain's CDR3 is CASSQLAGGFSGANVLTF. The CDR3 coding sequence is TGCGCCAGCAGCCAACTAGCGGGAGGGTTCTCTGGGGCCAACGTCCTGACTTTC.